Below are 22 T cell receptor beta chains sequenced from a single sample in a study of neurological immune-mediated disorders (dated 2019 in TCRdb). Libraries came from 5' RACE. Sequencing relied on an Illumina HiSeq 2500. The raw public reads went through TCRdb reprocessing: fastp at Q25, MiXCR clone calling, in-frame beta chains kept. Each entry is one CDR3 protein sequence, shown with its most common DNA and genes. For this sample there are roughly 31,000 distinct CDR3 sequences; approximately 4.3% appear just once. The ten largest clones add up to more than 20% of the sample. Specimen: PBMCs. These receptors all come from a man in his late teens or twenties in good health.

This clonotype was seen repeatedly, ten times or more. This sequence joins TRBV5-6 and TRBJ2-7; 7 nucleotides agree with TRBD1. V dropped 4 bases and J dropped 3; count of bases not matched to a gene: 10. The CDR3 loop spans 15 amino acids. Germline V lookup: CDR1 SGHDT, CDR2 YYEEEE. The chain's CDR3 is CASSPRWDRSYEQYF. Here the CDR3 DNA reads TGTGCCAGCAGCCCTCGATGGGACAGAAGCTACGAGCAGTACTTC.

In its sample, this clonotype was seen once. The junction shows a germline mismatch at one end, possibly a read error. The chain has TRBV6-5 and TRBJ2-5, with TRBD2 as a possible D gene (6 bases). CDR1 and CDR2 from the germline V gene are MNHEY and SVGAGI. The CDR3 length is 12 residues. The CDR3 DNA sequence: TGTGCCAACAGTGGGGGGTGGGATACCCAGTACTTC. Its translation is CANSGGWDTQYF.

This clonotype was counted many times. The V call is TRBV6-5, the J call TRBJ2-7, with D possibly matching TRBD1 (6 bases). CDR1 MNHEY and CDR2 SVGAGI come from the germline V gene. Trimming took off 4 bases at V and 7 bases at J, with 14 bases between the two ends. The CDR3 totals 13 residues. The CDR3 region is CASSSTGILEQYF. The DNA of the CDR3 is TGTGCCAGCAGTTCGACAGGAATTCTGGAGCAGTACTTC.

This clonotype is medium-sized. The chain links TRBV5-1 to TRBJ1-1; TRBD1 might be the D (6 bases). The CDR3 spans 16 residues. Trimming took off 7 bases at V and 4 bases at J, with 23 bases between the two ends. Germline values: CDR1 SGHRS, CDR2 YFSETQ. In nucleotides, the CDR3 is TGCGCCAGCGGATGGGGGCAGGGGTTGAGGTCCACTGAAGCTTTCTTT. Residues: CASGWGQGLRSTEAFF.

The table lists this clonotype with many counts. This chain connects TRBV12-3 or TRBV12-4 to TRBJ1-6; a possible D gene is TRBD1 (5 bases). The CDR3 is 19 amino acids. Trimming removed 6 bases at V and 1 base at J, with 22 bases between. CDR3 DNA sequence: TGTGCCAGCAGGATAAGGGACTTCAGGATAAAGTCCTATAATTCACCCCTCCACTTT. This sequence encodes CASRIRDFRIKSYNSPLHF.

This clonotype was observed many times. The chain is built from TRBV20-1 and TRBJ1-2; tentative D call: TRBD1 (6 bases). The CDR3 sequence is 14 residues long. V gave up 2 bases and J gave up 6 bases, with 16 bases separating them. The germline V gene encodes CDR1 DFQATT and CDR2 SNEGSKA (reference sequence). The CDR3 loop is CSARRFGQFHGYTF. CDR3 in DNA: TGCAGTGCTAGACGTTTCGGACAGTTTCATGGCTACACCTTC.

This clonotype showed up many times. One base away lies a much larger clone, so this may be a sequencing read error. Lacking the conserved final phenylalanine or tryptophan, this CDR3 likely reflects a read error. DNA for the CDR3: TGTGCCAGCAGTTACTCGAGGGGGCGTTTGTATGAGCAGTTCATC. Its translation: CASSYSRGRLYEQFI. The chain recombines TRBV6-5 with TRBJ2-1; 7 bases agree with TRBD1. The CDR3 has 15 amino acids. Germline lookup yields CDR1 MNHEY and CDR2 SVGAGI. V dropped 0 bases and J dropped 8; count of bases not matched to a gene: 7.

This clonotype was recorded at least ten times. CDR3 sequence (DNA): TGTGCCAGCAGGAAAACAGATACGCAGTATTTT. Protein product: CASRKTDTQYF. The V call is TRBV6-2 or TRBV6-3, the J call TRBJ2-3; no clear D gene. Trimming took 6 bases from V and 3 from J, leaving 4 bases between them. The CDR3 spans 11 residues. The germline CDR1 and CDR2 sequences are MNHEY and SVGEGT.

This clonotype appeared a few times. The CDR3 loop reads CASGTGTVATNEKLFF. CDR3 in DNA: TGCGCCAGCGGAACCGGGACAGTCGCAACTAATGAAAAACTGTTTTTT. This rearrangement joins TRBV5-1 to TRBJ1-4; 7 bases fit TRBD1. This CDR3 has 16 amino acids. Germline trimming cut 7 bases from V and 0 bases from J; bases unmatched to any gene: 9. Germline lookup yields CDR1 SGHRS and CDR2 YFSETQ.

The V gene is TRBV30, the J gene TRBJ1-5; D unclear. Trimming removed 0 bases at V and 7 bases at J, with 13 bases between. Germline assignment: CDR1 GTSNPN and CDR2 SVGIG (reference sequence). This CDR3 spans 14 amino acids. The CDR3 DNA follows: TGTGCCTGGAGTGTACTCGGTAGTCTCCAGCCCCAGCATTTT. Translation: CAWSVLGSLQPQHF.

There are many counts of this clonotype. V is TRBV5-1 and J is TRBJ1-6; tentatively, D is TRBD1 (6 bases). The germline gives CDR1 SGHRS, CDR2 YFSETQ. The germline V and J ends were trimmed by 0 bases and 7 bases, with 20 bases remaining between them. There are 18 residues in the CDR3. CDR3 amino acids: CASSLERSWGARNSPLHF. CDR3 DNA: TGCGCCAGCAGCTTGGAACGTTCGTGGGGGGCTCGGAATTCACCCCTCCACTTT.

Many counts were recorded for this clonotype. This sequence joins TRBV20-1 and TRBJ1-5; a weak D match, TRBD1 (5 bases). From germline, CDR1 is DFQATT and CDR2 SNEGSKA (reference sequence). This CDR3 has 12 amino acids. V lost 6 bases and J 2 bases, leaving 8 bases between the germline ends. The CDR3, as DNA: TGCAGTGCCATACAGGGCAATCAGCCCCAGCATTTT. Its translation: CSAIQGNQPQHF.

This clonotype was seen many times. The chain employs TRBV5-1 and TRBJ2-7; either TRBD1 or TRBD2 may fit D (6 bases each). The CDR3 totals 14 residues. The ends were cut back, 3 bases at V and 2 bases at J, with 12 bases in the middle. Germline V lookup: CDR1 SGHRS, CDR2 YFSETQ. The CDR3 region has the DNA TGCGCCAGCAGCTCACTAGGGGGGACCTACGAGCAGTACTTC. It translates to CASSSLGGTYEQYF. Full variable domain (outside the CDR3, taken from reference TRBV5-1 and TRBJ2-7): KAGVTQTPRYLIKTRGQQVTLSCSPISGHRSVSWYQQTPGQGLQFLFEYFSETQRNKGNFPGRFSGRQFSNSRSEMNVSTLELGDSALYLCASSSLGGTYEQYFGPGTRLTVT.

This clonotype has at least ten counts. The gene calls are TRBV7-3 and TRBJ2-2, with 9 bases identical to TRBD1. The CDR3 loop spans 15 amino acids. Germline V gene lookup returns CDR1 SGHTA and CDR2 FQGTGA. V dropped 5 bases and J dropped 7; count of bases not matched to a gene: 8. CDR3 nucleotide sequence: TGTGCCAGCAGCGCCATACAGGGGGCCGGCGGGGAGCTGTTTTTT. Protein sequence: CASSAIQGAGGELFF.

In its sample, this clonotype was seen many times. The CDR3 loop is CASSSGAVQPQHF. CDR3 DNA sequence: TGTGCCAGCTCATCAGGGGCGGTTCAGCCCCAGCATTTT. V gene TRBV18 combines with J gene TRBJ1-5; maybe TRBD1 (6 bases). Trimming removed 5 bases from V and 6 bases from J, with 11 bases in between. In germline, CDR1 is KGHSH, CDR2 LQKENI. The length of the CDR3 is 13 residues.

This clonotype was seen at least ten times. The rearrangement joins TRBV7-2 to TRBJ1-5, with TRBD1 matching over 8 bases. The CDR3 has 14 amino acids. After removal of 4 bases from V and 6 bases from J, the junction contained 5 bases not matched to a gene. CDR1 is SGHTA and CDR2 is FQGNSA in the germline V gene. The CDR3 region is CASSSTGGGQPQHF. In nucleotides, the CDR3 is TGTGCCAGCAGCTCCACAGGGGGGGGTCAGCCCCAGCATTTT.

This clonotype was picked up many times. The rearrangement joins TRBV27 to TRBJ1-2; D not resolved. This CDR3 is 14 amino acids long. The germline V gene has CDR1 MNHEY and CDR2 SMNVEV (reference sequence). V lost 6 bases and J lost 4, with 15 bases in between. The CDR3 DNA sequence: TGTGCCAGCAGGGAAAAAACAGAAACCTATGGCTACACCTTC. Protein: CASREKTETYGYTF.

This clonotype was seen at least ten times. The V call is TRBV20-1, the J call TRBJ1-1; D not resolved. This CDR3 spans 12 amino acids. Germline V lookup: CDR1 DFQATT, CDR2 SNEGSKA (reference sequence). CDR3 in DNA: TGCAGCCCGAACGGGCAGGCCCTTGAAGCTTTCTTT. Translating gives CSPNGQALEAFF.

This clonotype is termed medium-sized. V usage is TRBV20-1 and J usage is TRBJ2-2; the D call may be TRBD1 or TRBD2 (5 bases each). Per the germline V gene, CDR1 is DFQATT and CDR2 is SNEGSKA (reference sequence). The CDR3 is 14 residues long. V was trimmed by 5 bases and J by 3 bases, leaving 13 bases between them. The CDR3 DNA reads TGCAGTGCTGAACGGGACGGGCACACCGGGGAGCTGTTTTTT. Translation: CSAERDGHTGELFF.

This clonotype was observed at least ten times. The genes are TRBV12-3 or TRBV12-4 and TRBJ1-1; D remains unclear. The CDR3 spans 12 residues. Trimming removed 1 base at V and 1 base at J, with 1 base between. CDR3 in DNA: TGTGCCAGCAGTTTAGGGAACACTGAAGCTTTCTTT. Protein: CASSLGNTEAFF.

This clonotype was observed many times. This chain uses TRBV20-1 with TRBJ1-5; a weak D match, TRBD1 (6 bases). Trimming shortened V by 5 bases and J by 3 bases, and 17 bases separated the two germline ends. The CDR3 is 15 amino acids. Per germline, CDR1 DFQATT and CDR2 SNEGSKA (reference sequence). The CDR3 reads CSAPALDSHNQPQHF. The DNA for the CDR3 is TGCAGTGCTCCCGCTTTGGACAGCCACAATCAGCCCCAGCATTTT.

The CDR3 region has the DNA TGTGCCAGCAGCCAGGGATTTCAGGATGATGAGCAGTTCTTC. It is translated as CASSQGFQDDEQFF. The chain is built from TRBV7-3 and TRBJ2-1; D is perhaps TRBD1 (5 bases). The V gene lost 5 bases and the J gene lost 8 bases, with 16 bases spanning the gap. From germline, CDR1 is SGHTA and CDR2 FQGTGA. CDR3 size: 14 residues.